This TCR beta chain was observed in a study of cytomegalovirus exposure and HLA in healthy donors. Clones were sequenced by immunoSEQ multiplex PCR, and TCRdb holds only the in-frame ones, with some missing. The repertoire has some 130,000 clones, about 90% of them found once; the top ten carry roughly 3%. The CDR3 length is 12 residues. From germline, CDR1 is SEHNR and CDR2 FQNEAQ (reference sequence). Trimming removed 5 bases from V and 6 bases from J, with 10 bases in between. The gene calls are TRBV7-9 and TRBJ1-1; D is ambiguous. Specimen: PBMCs. The sequence was obtained from a man between 18 and 29 years old in good health and CMV-seronegative. CDR3 sequence reads: CASSPSSAEAFF. In nucleotides, the CDR3 is TGTGCCAGCAGCCCGTCGAGCGCTGAAGCTTTCTTT.